Below, 29 T cell receptor beta chains from the same sample are listed, as sequenced in a study of CD8 T cells in Susac syndrome. After extraction with the RNeasy kit, about 0.45 to 1 ug of the RNA was reverse transcribed using random hexamers. A single record per CDR3 protein comes from TCRdb applying MiXCR to the immunoSEQ multiplex PCR reads. The top ten clones hold about 0.07% of a sample with under 250,000 distinct CDR3 sequences, just over 90% of them seen once. Sequenced: CD4+ T cells from PBMCs. The receptor set was obtained from a human donor with multiple sclerosis.

The V gene is TRBV7-2, the J gene TRBJ2-1; no firm D call. Germline V lookup: CDR1 SGHTA, CDR2 FQGNSA. CDR3 length: 15 residues. V was clipped by 1 base and J by 0 bases, with 7 bases between them. CDR3 in amino acids: CASSLEWSSYNEQFF. The DNA for the CDR3 is TGTGCCAGCAGCTTAGAATGGAGCTCCTACAATGAGCAGTTCTTC. Full variable domain (remainder filled in from reference TRBV7-2 and TRBJ2-1): GAGVSQSPSNKVTEKGKDVELRCDPISGHTALYWYRQSLGQGLEFLIYFQGNSAPDKSGLPSDRFSAERTGGSVSTLTIQRTQQEDSAVYLCASSLEWSSYNEQFFGPGTRLTVL.

The chain employs TRBV7-2 and TRBJ2-3; TRBD2 aligns across 8 bases. This CDR3 has 17 amino acids. Trimming cost V 10 bases and J 6 bases; bases outside gene matches: 21. CDR1 is SGHTA, CDR2 FQGNSA, per germline. Written as DNA, the CDR3 is TGTGCCAACGGCCCCCTAAGCGGGAGCTTCCGAACGGATACGCAGTATTTT. Encoded protein: CANGPLSGSFRTDTQYF.

This chain connects TRBV29-1 to TRBJ1-4; no definite D call. The CDR3 runs 14 residues. With 6 bases removed from V and 2 bases from J, the gap between germline ends came to 13 bases. The germline gives CDR1 SQVTM, CDR2 ANQGSEA. For the CDR3, the DNA is TGCAGCGTCGCCGAGGCTGGGACTAATGAAAAACTGTTTTTT. The encoded protein is CSVAEAGTNEKLFF. The variable domain in full, with the rest retrieved from reference TRBV29-1 and TRBJ1-4, is SAVISQKPSRDICQRGTSLTIQCQVDSQVTMMFWYRQQPGQSLTLIATANQGSEATYESGFVIDKFPISRPNLTFSTLTVSNMSPEDSSIYLCSVAEAGTNEKLFFGSGTQLSVL.

The chain employs TRBV5-6 and TRBJ2-1; 8 bases align to TRBD2. The V gene's germline CDR1 is SGHDT and CDR2 YYEEEE. The length of the CDR3 is 15 residues. Trimming cost V 3 bases and J 10 bases; bases outside gene matches: 12. The CDR3 nucleotides read TGTGCCAGCAGCTCCCGGCTGGCGGGAGGCCGGGAGCAGTTCTTC. Encoded protein: CASSSRLAGGREQFF.

J is TRBJ1-6 and V is TRBV5-1; 10 nucleotides match TRBD1. With V trimmed by 3 bases and J by 6 bases, 6 bases remained unmatched. This CDR3 is 16 amino acids long. Germline assignment: CDR1 SGHRS and CDR2 YFSETQ. The CDR3: CASSSGTGASNSPLHF. The DNA of the CDR3 is TGCGCCAGCAGCTCGGGGACAGGGGCAAGTAATTCACCCCTCCACTTT.

This rearrangement joins TRBV18 to TRBJ1-1, with TRBD1 as a possible D gene (5 bases). CDR3 length: 11 amino acids. Germline-derived CDR1 and CDR2 are KGHSH and LQKENI. Trimming pared 4 bases from V and 6 bases from J, leaving 6 bases between. The DNA of the CDR3 is TGTGCCAGCTCACGGGACGCTGAAGCTTTCTTT. Translating it yields CASSRDAEAFF.

This clonotype was recorded only once. The chain employs TRBV20-1 and TRBJ2-7; 9 nucleotides match TRBD2. Per germline, CDR1 DFQATT and CDR2 SNEGSKA (reference sequence). Trimming removed 0 bases from V and 2 bases from J; junction bases left unmatched: 11. CDR3 length equals 17 residues. The CDR3 DNA is TGCAGTGCTAGAGATCGAATTAGGGCTAGCGGGACCTACGAGCAGTACTTC. Its translation: CSARDRIRASGTYEQYF.

The chain combines TRBV5-6 with TRBJ2-1, with 8 bases lining up with TRBD2. Germline values: CDR1 SGHDT, CDR2 YYEEEE. The CDR3 has 14 residues. Losses at the gene ends were 1 base for V and 8 bases for J; bases not matched to a gene: 5. The CDR3 loop reads CASSLSGGRYEQFF. DNA of the CDR3: TGTGCCAGCAGCTTGAGCGGGGGTCGGTATGAGCAGTTCTTC.

V usage is TRBV29-1 and J usage is TRBJ2-3, with D possibly TRBD1 on 5 matching bases. V was trimmed by 4 bases and J by 2 bases, leaving 13 bases between them. Germline V lookup: CDR1 SQVTM, CDR2 ANQGSEA. This CDR3 contains 14 residues. The CDR3 is CSVGRGSNTDTQYF. The CDR3 DNA reads as TGCAGCGTTGGAAGGGGCAGCAACACAGATACGCAGTATTTT.

V is TRBV13 and J is TRBJ1-6; TRBD1 is a possible D gene (5 bases). CDR1 is PRHDT and CDR2 is FYEKMQ in the germline V gene (reference sequence). V was cut by 4 bases and J by 9 bases, with 22 bases left in between. The CDR3 runs 17 residues. CDR3 nucleotide sequence: TGTGCCAGCAGCTCCAAACCCCCGGGACCACGCGTTTCACCCCTCCACTTT. It is translated as CASSSKPPGPRVSPLHF.

V gene TRBV20-1 combines with J gene TRBJ2-5; TRBD2 is a possible D gene (6 bases). CDR3 length: 14 residues. The germline V and J ends were trimmed by 4 bases and 4 bases, with 16 bases remaining between them. Looked up from germline, CDR1 is DFQATT and CDR2 is SNEGSKA (reference sequence). The CDR3 reads CSATLGGVPETQYF. CDR3 DNA sequence: TGCAGTGCTACCCTGGGCGGGGTCCCAGAGACCCAGTACTTC.

The chain has TRBV7-8 and TRBJ2-2, with D hard to call. The CDR3 consists of 15 residues. CDR1 is SGHVS, CDR2 FQNEAQ, per germline. V dropped 0 bases and J dropped 4 bases, with 9 bases sitting between them. CDR3 in DNA: TGTGCCAGCAGCTTAGCTCGGCTTTTCACCGGGGAGCTGTTTTTT. Amino acid sequence: CASSLARLFTGELFF.

The rearrangement uses TRBV20-1 and TRBJ2-5, with TRBD2 identical over 12 bases. In germline, CDR1 is DFQATT, CDR2 SNEGSKA (reference sequence). This CDR3 region has 14 residues. The ends lost 1 base at V and 9 bases at J; junction bases unmatched: 6. In nucleotides, the CDR3 is TGCAGTGCTAGAGTACTAGCGGGGGGTCCACCCCAGTACTTC. Protein product: CSARVLAGGPPQYF.

This chain uses TRBV12-5 with TRBJ2-3, with 9 bases identical to TRBD1. Germline loops: CDR1 LGHNT, CDR2 FRNRAP. This CDR3 spans 16 amino acids. The V segment lost 0 bases and the J segment 14 bases; nucleotides outside the gene matches: 15. The CDR3 sequence: CASGLVRGTGSPLWYF. The CDR3 DNA reads TGTGCTAGTGGTTTGGTACGCGGGACAGGGTCACCCCTGTGGTATTTT.

This chain uses TRBV7-2 with TRBJ1-2; D unresolved. The germline V gene encodes CDR1 SGHTA and CDR2 FQGNSA. V was cut by 2 bases and J by 0 bases, with 13 bases left in between. The CDR3 is 16 residues long. CDR3 in amino acids: CASSLPFPRTNYGYTF. In DNA, the CDR3 is TGTGCCAGCAGCTTACCGTTTCCTAGAACTAACTATGGCTACACCTTC.

The rearrangement uses TRBV2 and TRBJ1-1; no firm D call. Trimming stripped 3 bases from V and 1 base from J, with 6 bases between. Germline CDR1 is SNHLY and CDR2 is FYNNEI. The CDR3 extends over 13 amino acids. The CDR3 protein is CASSDSENTEAFF. CDR3 bases: TGTGCCAGCAGTGATTCAGAGAACACTGAAGCTTTCTTT.

Written as DNA, the CDR3 is TGTGCCACCAGTGATTACGCCAGAGGGGAGCTGTTTTTT. Its protein is CATSDYARGELFF. The genes are TRBV24-1 and TRBJ2-2; D call uncertain. Per the germline V gene, CDR1 is KGHDR and CDR2 is SFDVKD. This CDR3 comprises 13 residues. V lost 2 bases and J 8 bases, leaving 8 bases between the germline ends.

The V call is TRBV28, the J call TRBJ1-1, with unresolved D. Germline CDR1 is MDHEN and CDR2 is SYDVKM. The CDR3 runs to 10 residues. V lost 6 bases and J lost 7, with 6 bases in between. This CDR3 is CASRRHEAFF. In nucleotides, the CDR3 is TGTGCCAGCAGGAGACATGAAGCTTTCTTT.

The chain links TRBV7-2 to TRBJ2-3, with 11 bases identical to TRBD2. The CDR3 has 17 residues. Germline-derived CDR1 and CDR2 are SGHTA and FQGNSA. J lost 2 bases, V lost 5 bases, and 9 bases had no gene match. CDR3 residues: CASSPRKTSGVTDTQYF. The CDR3 region has the DNA TGTGCCAGCAGCCCGCGCAAGACTAGCGGGGTCACAGATACGCAGTATTTT.

Only a few counts were recorded for this clonotype. This rearrangement joins TRBV18 to TRBJ2-7; tentatively, D is TRBD1 (5 bases). Germline V lookup: CDR1 KGHSH, CDR2 LQKENI. The CDR3 has 13 amino acids. V shed 3 bases and J shed 2 bases, with 8 bases lying between them. The CDR3 loop reads CASSPDTTYEQYF. Here the CDR3 DNA reads TGTGCCAGCTCACCGGACACCACCTACGAGCAGTACTTC.

This sequence joins TRBV3-1 and TRBJ2-1; 9 nucleotides match TRBD2. J gave up 6 bases and V 4 bases, and 7 bases lay outside the gene matches. This CDR3 region has 15 residues. In germline, CDR1 is LGHDT, CDR2 YNNKEL (reference sequence). CDR3 nucleotides: TGTGCCAGCAGCCTCGCTAGCGGGATGGGCAATGAGCAGTTCTTC. As protein: CASSLASGMGNEQFF.

The chain couples TRBV5-6 to TRBJ1-6; D not resolved. The CDR3 has 14 residues. Germline values: CDR1 SGHDT, CDR2 YYEEEE. Trimming left V 0 bases short and J 9 bases short, with 10 bases between. The CDR3 nucleotides are TGTGCCAGCAGCTTGGGTCTCGTGATTTCACCCCTCCACTTT. Amino acid sequence: CASSLGLVISPLHF. The full variable domain, its missing parts supplied by reference TRBV5-6 and TRBJ1-6, is DAGVTQSPTHLIKTRGQQVTLRCSPKSGHDTVSWYQQALGQGPQFIFQYYEEEERQRGNFPDRFSGHQFPNYSSELNVNALLLGDSALYLCASSLGLVISPLHFGNGTRLTVT.

The CDR3 here is CASSQFQGGGYGYTF. CDR3 nucleotides: TGTGCCAGCAGTCAATTTCAGGGTGGCGGCTATGGCTACACCTTC. The chain employs TRBV6-5 and TRBJ1-2; tentatively, D is TRBD1 (5 bases). Germline V gene data show CDR1 as MNHEY and CDR2 as SVGAGI. This CDR3 is 15 amino acids long. Between the trimmed V and J ends, which lost 5 bases and 4 bases, there was a span of 17 bases.

CDR3 coding DNA: TGTGCCAGCAGGGGGCTACTGACCAACAATGAGCAGTTCTTC. It yields the protein CASRGLLTNNEQFF. This chain uses TRBV2 with TRBJ2-1, with D tentatively TRBD1 (5 bases). This CDR3 spans 14 amino acids. The germline CDR1 and CDR2 sequences are SNHLY and FYNNEI. V lost 6 bases and J lost 5, with 14 bases in between.

The chain joins TRBV20-1 to TRBJ2-1, with D unresolved. V dropped 0 bases and J dropped 5 bases, with 14 bases sitting between them. CDR3 length: 15 residues. Germline V gene sequence: CDR1 DFQATT, CDR2 SNEGSKA (reference sequence). Here the CDR3 reads CSARDPNLGHNEQFF. CDR3 DNA sequence: TGCAGTGCTAGAGATCCCAACCTTGGCCACAATGAGCAGTTCTTC.

This sequence joins TRBV2 and TRBJ1-5; no reliable D call. V was clipped by 0 bases and J by 6 bases, with 12 bases between them. This CDR3 spans 15 amino acids. From germline, CDR1 is SNHLY and CDR2 FYNNEI. The CDR3 spells CASSEARAGIQPQHF. In DNA, the CDR3 is TGTGCCAGCAGTGAAGCGCGGGCGGGAATTCAGCCCCAGCATTTT.

The chain uses TRBV30 and TRBJ2-7, with TRBD1 matching over 8 bases. Germline CDR1 is GTSNPN and CDR2 is SVGIG (reference sequence). V gave up 3 bases and J gave up 0 bases; unmatched junction bases: 7. The CDR3 runs to 15 residues. Written as DNA, the CDR3 is TGTGCCTGGAGCGCCCGGGACAGGAGCTCCTACGAGCAGTACTTC. Translation: CAWSARDRSSYEQYF.

The rearrangement joins TRBV5-4 to TRBJ2-5; possible D gene TRBD1, 5 bases. Germline CDR1 reads SGHNT; CDR2 reads YYREEE (reference sequence). The CDR3 is 13 amino acids. V was cut by 6 bases and J by 2 bases, with 11 bases left in between. CDR3 bases: TGTGCCAGCACCAAGGGGCCGCAAGAGACCCAGTACTTC. Its translation is CASTKGPQETQYF.

The gene calls are TRBV3-1 and TRBJ2-1, with D perhaps matching TRBD2 (5 bases). Germline V gene sequence: CDR1 LGHDT, CDR2 YNNKEL (reference sequence). CDR3 length equals 16 residues. V lost 4 bases, J lost 3 bases, and 16 bases lay in between. Written as DNA, the CDR3 is TGTGCCAGCAGCCTTTCACCAGGAGGAAACTACAATGAGCAGTTCTTC. Translating gives CASSLSPGGNYNEQFF.